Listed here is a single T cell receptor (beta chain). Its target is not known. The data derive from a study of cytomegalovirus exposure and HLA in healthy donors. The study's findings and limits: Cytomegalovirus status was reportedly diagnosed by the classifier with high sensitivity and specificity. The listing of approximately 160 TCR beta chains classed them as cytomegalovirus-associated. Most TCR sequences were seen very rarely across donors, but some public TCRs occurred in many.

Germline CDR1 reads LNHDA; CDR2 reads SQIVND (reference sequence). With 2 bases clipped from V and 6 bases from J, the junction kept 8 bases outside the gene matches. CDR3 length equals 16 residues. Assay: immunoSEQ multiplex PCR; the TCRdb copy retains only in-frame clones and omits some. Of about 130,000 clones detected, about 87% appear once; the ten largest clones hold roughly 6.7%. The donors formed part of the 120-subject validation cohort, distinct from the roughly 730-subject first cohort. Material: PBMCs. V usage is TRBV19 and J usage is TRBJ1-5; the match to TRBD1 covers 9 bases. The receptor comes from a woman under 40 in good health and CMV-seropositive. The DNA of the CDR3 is TGTGCCAGTAGTATAAAACAGGGGGCCCTCAGTCAGCCCCAGCATTTT. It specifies CASSIKQGALSQPQHF.